Shown below are 16 T cell receptor beta chains from a single sample sequenced in a study of shared clonotypes between healthy human individuals. Assay used: immunoSEQ multiplex PCR; TCRdb lists only in-frame clones, some missing. This table holds fewer than 1.6 million clones, just under 99% found once. The sample taken for sequencing was naive CD4+ T cells sorted from blood. Noted subset: CD45RA+ positively selected. Source of these receptors: a man under 40 in good health.

V usage is TRBV29-1 and J usage is TRBJ1-4, with D possibly being TRBD1 (6 bases). CDR1 and CDR2 (germline): SQVTM, ANQGSEA. This CDR3 is 14 amino acids long. Trimming stripped 4 bases from V and 8 bases from J, with 17 bases between. CDR3: CSVARTASREKLFF. The DNA of the CDR3 is TGCAGCGTTGCCCGGACAGCCTCTCGGGAAAAACTGTTTTTT. Looking up the rest from reference TRBV29-1 and TRBJ1-4 gives the full variable domain: SAVISQKPSRDICQRGTSLTIQCQVDSQVTMMFWYRQQPGQSLTLIATANQGSEATYESGFVIDKFPISRPNLTFSTLTVSNMSPEDSSIYLCSVARTASREKLFFGSGTQLSVL.

This clone was detected only a few times. The chain uses TRBV18 and TRBJ2-1; D unresolved. Looked up from germline, CDR1 is KGHSH and CDR2 is LQKENI. The V gene lost 4 bases and the J gene lost 8 bases, with 6 bases spanning the gap. This CDR3 has 11 residues. CDR3 in DNA: TGTGCCAGCTCACGGACGTATGAGCAGTTCTTC. It encodes CASSRTYEQFF.

V gene TRBV7-2 combines with J gene TRBJ2-7, with 8 bases that match TRBD1. V gave up 3 bases and J gave up 5 bases; unmatched junction bases: 15. The length of the CDR3 is 17 residues. Germline V lookup: CDR1 SGHTA, CDR2 FQGNSA. Written as DNA, the CDR3 is TGTGCCAGCAGCTTTTATCCAGGGGGCGCGAGTGGCCACGAGCAGTACTTC. Residues: CASSFYPGGASGHEQYF.

The chain couples TRBV18 to TRBJ2-7; a possible D gene is TRBD2 (6 bases). CDR1 is KGHSH, CDR2 LQKENI, per germline. Trimming left V 9 bases short and J 4 bases short, with 16 bases between. CDR3 length: 13 residues. CDR3 sequence reads: CASGHGTVYEQYF. For the CDR3, the DNA is TGTGCCAGTGGTCACGGGACTGTTTACGAGCAGTACTTC. The variable domain in full, with the rest retrieved from reference TRBV18 and TRBJ2-7, is NAGVMQNPRHLVRRRGQEARLRCSPMKGHSHVYWYRQLPEEGLKFMVYLQKENIIDESGMPKERFSAEFPKEGPSILRIQQVVRGDSAAYFCASGHGTVYEQYFGPGTRLTVT.

The V and J genes are TRBV11-2 and TRBJ1-2; D is undetermined. The length of the CDR3 is 13 residues. The germline gives CDR1 SGHAT, CDR2 FQNNGV. Trimming removed 5 bases at V and 8 bases at J, with 15 bases between. In DNA, the CDR3 is TGTGCCAGCAGCCCGTCTAGGGCGAGAGGCTACACCTTC. Its translation: CASSPSRARGYTF.

V is TRBV11-2 and J is TRBJ1-2; D gene unclear. CDR1 and CDR2 (germline): SGHAT, FQNNGV. This CDR3 is built from 15 residues. Between the trimmed V and J ends, which lost 0 bases and 4 bases, there was a span of 12 bases. The CDR3 bases are TGTGCCAGCAGCTTAGAGACCGGAATGGGCTATGGCTACACCTTC. It translates to CASSLETGMGYGYTF.

In regard to this clone: The sample contains more than one DNA sequence encoding this CDR3. The chain recombines TRBV28 with TRBJ2-7, with D possibly called TRBD1 or TRBD2 (6 bases each). Germline V gene data show CDR1 as MDHEN and CDR2 as SYDVKM. The CDR3 covers 14 residues. V was pared by 3 bases and J by 3 bases, with 12 bases between. In DNA, the CDR3 is TGTGCCAGCAGTTTGGGGGGCAGCAGCTACGAGCAGTACTTC. Translating gives CASSLGGSSYEQYF. The whole variable domain, filled in from reference TRBV28 and TRBJ2-7, reads DVKVTQSSRYLVKRTGEKVFLECVQDMDHENMFWYRQDPGLGLRLIYFSYDVKMKEKGDIPEGYSVSREKKERFSLILESASTNQTSMYLCASSLGGSSYEQYFGPGTRLTVT.

This clone was detected only once. The chain joins TRBV7-8 to TRBJ2-7; possibly TRBD2 for D (5 bases). The CDR3 length is 17 residues. Germline lookup yields CDR1 SGHVS and CDR2 FQNEAQ. Trimming took off 1 base at V and 2 bases at J, with 18 bases between the two ends. CDR3 sequence reads: CASSLGRIGNLAYEQYF. The CDR3 DNA sequence: TGTGCCAGCAGCTTAGGCAGGATCGGGAATTTGGCCTACGAGCAGTACTTC.

The genes are TRBV7-2 and TRBJ2-2; D remains ambiguous. CDR3 length: 16 residues. Germline V gives CDR1 SGHTA, CDR2 FQGNSA. Trimming shortened V by 4 bases and J by 0 bases, and 12 bases separated the two germline ends. This CDR3 is CASSSDQLANTGELFF. CDR3 nucleotides: TGTGCCAGCAGCTCCGACCAGCTAGCGAACACCGGGGAGCTGTTTTTT.

The J gene is TRBJ2-2, the V gene TRBV5-1, with 14 bases matching TRBD2. V trimming: 4 bases; J trimming: 5 bases; junction bases outside the gene matches: 7. Germline V gene data show CDR1 as SGHRS and CDR2 as YFSETQ. This CDR3 has 17 residues. CDR3 protein: CASSPGLAGVGTGELFF. The CDR3 DNA is TGCGCCAGCAGCCCGGGACTAGCGGGAGTAGGTACCGGGGAGCTGTTTTTT.

This clone was seen only once. The chain couples TRBV5-8 to TRBJ2-2; 11 nucleotides line up with TRBD2. The CDR3 is made up of 16 amino acids. Losses at the gene ends were 5 bases for V and 0 bases for J; bases not matched to a gene: 3. CDR1 and CDR2 (germline): SGHTS, YDEGEE. CDR3 DNA: TGTGCCAGCAGTCCGGGACTAGCGGCGAACACCGGGGAGCTGTTTTTT. It specifies CASSPGLAANTGELFF.

V and J are TRBV10-3 and TRBJ1-4; unclear D gene. Germline CDR1 reads ENHRY; CDR2 reads SYGVKD. There are 16 residues in the CDR3. V lost 2 bases and J 0 bases, leaving 10 bases between the germline ends. CDR3 residues: CAISEVGPATNEKLFF. The CDR3 region has the DNA TGTGCCATCAGTGAGGTAGGGCCGGCAACTAATGAAAAACTGTTTTTT.

The V gene is TRBV7-2, the J gene TRBJ1-2; D is unclear. The CDR3 totals 17 residues. Trimming took 2 bases from V and 4 from J, leaving 20 bases between them. Germline-derived CDR1 and CDR2 are SGHTA and FQGNSA. The CDR3 loop reads CASSLIGLKPSGYGYTF. The CDR3 DNA reads as TGTGCCAGCAGCTTAATCGGGTTAAAACCGTCGGGCTATGGCTACACCTTC.

A remark on this clone: This same CDR3 is encoded by further DNA sequences in the sample. This chain links TRBV5-1 with TRBJ2-5; 8 positions match TRBD1. V was pared by 4 bases and J by 4 bases, with 3 bases of the junction left unmatched. The germline V gene has CDR1 SGHRS and CDR2 YFSETQ. The CDR3 has 13 amino acids. CDR3 residues: CASSPQGAETQYF. The CDR3 nucleotides read TGCGCCAGCAGCCCCCAGGGGGCAGAGACCCAGTACTTC. Looking up the rest from reference TRBV5-1 and TRBJ2-5 gives the full variable domain: KAGVTQTPRYLIKTRGQQVTLSCSPISGHRSVSWYQQTPGQGLQFLFEYFSETQRNKGNFPGRFSGRQFSNSRSEMNVSTLELGDSALYLCASSPQGAETQYFGPGTRLLVL.

This clone was recorded only once. The CDR3 DNA sequence: TGTGCCTGGAGTATCGGGGCTGAGCTTGGCTACACCTTC. Protein: CAWSIGAELGYTF. This rearrangement joins TRBV30 to TRBJ1-2; D is perhaps TRBD1 (5 bases). The germline V gene encodes CDR1 GTSNPN and CDR2 SVGIG (reference sequence). V dropped 2 bases and J dropped 7 bases, with 14 bases sitting between them. This CDR3 spans 13 amino acids.

This clone has a single count. V gene TRBV5-1 combines with J gene TRBJ2-1; D unresolved. Germline assignment: CDR1 SGHRS and CDR2 YFSETQ. V lost 6 bases to trimming and J lost 10 bases, with 11 bases between them. The CDR3 spans 11 residues. DNA for the CDR3: TGCGCCAGCACATTTAGTGGGGAGCAGTTCTTC. This gives the protein CASTFSGEQFF.